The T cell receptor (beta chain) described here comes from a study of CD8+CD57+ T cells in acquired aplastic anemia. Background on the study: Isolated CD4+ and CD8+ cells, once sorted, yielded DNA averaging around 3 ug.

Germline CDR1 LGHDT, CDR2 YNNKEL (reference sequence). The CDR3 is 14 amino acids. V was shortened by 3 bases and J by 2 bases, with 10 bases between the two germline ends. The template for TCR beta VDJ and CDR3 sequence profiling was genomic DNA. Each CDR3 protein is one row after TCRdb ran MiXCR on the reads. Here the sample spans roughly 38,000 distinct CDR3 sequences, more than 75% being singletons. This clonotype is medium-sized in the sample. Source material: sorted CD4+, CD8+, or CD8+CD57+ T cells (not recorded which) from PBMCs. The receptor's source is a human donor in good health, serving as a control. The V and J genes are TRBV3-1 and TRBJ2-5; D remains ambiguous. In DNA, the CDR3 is TGTGCCAGCAGCCAGGCCCCGGGTCAAGAGACCCAGTACTTC. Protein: CASSQAPGQETQYF.